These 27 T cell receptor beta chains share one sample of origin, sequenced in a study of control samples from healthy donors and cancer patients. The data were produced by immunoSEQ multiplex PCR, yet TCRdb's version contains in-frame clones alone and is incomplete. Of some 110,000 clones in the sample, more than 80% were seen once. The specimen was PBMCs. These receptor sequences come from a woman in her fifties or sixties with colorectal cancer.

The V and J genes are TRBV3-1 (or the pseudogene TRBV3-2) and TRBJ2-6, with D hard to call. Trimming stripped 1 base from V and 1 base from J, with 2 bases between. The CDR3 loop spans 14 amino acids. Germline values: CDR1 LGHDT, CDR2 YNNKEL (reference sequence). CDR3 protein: CASSQGSGANVLTF. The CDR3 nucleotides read TGTGCCAGCAGCCAAGGGTCTGGGGCCAACGTCCTGACTTTC.

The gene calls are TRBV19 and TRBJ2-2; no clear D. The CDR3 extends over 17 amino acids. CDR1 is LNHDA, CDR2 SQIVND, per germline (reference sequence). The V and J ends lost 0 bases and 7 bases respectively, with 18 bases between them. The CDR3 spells CASSIDISVPPRGELFF. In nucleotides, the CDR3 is TGTGCCAGTAGTATAGATATTAGTGTCCCCCCTCGCGGGGAGCTGTTTTTT.

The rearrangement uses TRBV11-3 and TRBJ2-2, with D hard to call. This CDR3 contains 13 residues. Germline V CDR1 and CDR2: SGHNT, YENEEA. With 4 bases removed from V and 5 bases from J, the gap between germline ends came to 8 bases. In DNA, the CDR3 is TGTGCCAGCAGCTCATCCCGGACCGGGGAGCTGTTTTTT. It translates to CASSSSRTGELFF.

CDR3 sequence: CASSPTLRQDSYEQYF. The CDR3, as DNA: TGTGCCAGCAGCCCTACGTTGAGACAGGACTCCTACGAGCAGTACTTC. This sequence joins TRBV7-9 and TRBJ2-7; tentatively, D is TRBD1 (6 bases). Germline CDR1 and CDR2: SEHNR and FQNEAQ (reference sequence). The CDR3 sequence is 16 residues long. V shed 5 bases and J shed 0 bases, with 17 bases lying between them.

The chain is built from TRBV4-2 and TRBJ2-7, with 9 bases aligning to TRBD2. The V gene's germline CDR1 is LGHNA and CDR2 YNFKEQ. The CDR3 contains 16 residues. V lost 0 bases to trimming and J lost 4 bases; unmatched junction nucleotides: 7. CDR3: CASSQDLGSGGYEQYF. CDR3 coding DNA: TGTGCCAGCAGCCAAGATCTTGGCAGCGGGGGGTACGAGCAGTACTTC.

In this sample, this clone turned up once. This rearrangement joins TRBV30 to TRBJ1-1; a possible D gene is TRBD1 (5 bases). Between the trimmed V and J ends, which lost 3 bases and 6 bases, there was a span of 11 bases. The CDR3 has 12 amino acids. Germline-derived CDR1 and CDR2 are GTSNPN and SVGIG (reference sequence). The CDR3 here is CAWSGGHAEAFF. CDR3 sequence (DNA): TGTGCCTGGAGCGGGGGTCACGCTGAAGCTTTCTTT.

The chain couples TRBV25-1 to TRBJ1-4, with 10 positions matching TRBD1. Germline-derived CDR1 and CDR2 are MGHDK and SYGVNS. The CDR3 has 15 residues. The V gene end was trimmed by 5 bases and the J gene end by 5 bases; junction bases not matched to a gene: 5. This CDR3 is CASSRGQGKNEKLFF. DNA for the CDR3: TGTGCCAGCAGTCGGGGACAGGGGAAAAATGAAAAACTGTTTTTT.

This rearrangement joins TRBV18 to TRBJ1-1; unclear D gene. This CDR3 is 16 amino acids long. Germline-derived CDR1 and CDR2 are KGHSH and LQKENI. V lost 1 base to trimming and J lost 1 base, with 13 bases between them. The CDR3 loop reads CASSPRRPTGNTEAFF. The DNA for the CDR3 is TGTGCCAGCTCACCACGAAGGCCCACGGGGAACACTGAAGCTTTCTTT. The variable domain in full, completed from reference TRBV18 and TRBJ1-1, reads NAGVMQNPRHLVRRRGQEARLRCSPMKGHSHVYWYRQLPEEGLKFMVYLQKENIIDESGMPKERFSAEFPKEGPSILRIQQVVRGDSAAYFCASSPRRPTGNTEAFFGQGTRLTVV.

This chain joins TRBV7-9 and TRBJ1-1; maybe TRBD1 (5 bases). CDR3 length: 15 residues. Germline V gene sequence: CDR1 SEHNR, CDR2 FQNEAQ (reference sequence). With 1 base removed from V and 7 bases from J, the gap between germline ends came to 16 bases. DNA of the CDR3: TGTGCCAGCAGCTTAGGTATAGACGGACAAATTGAAGCTTTCTTT. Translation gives CASSLGIDGQIEAFF.

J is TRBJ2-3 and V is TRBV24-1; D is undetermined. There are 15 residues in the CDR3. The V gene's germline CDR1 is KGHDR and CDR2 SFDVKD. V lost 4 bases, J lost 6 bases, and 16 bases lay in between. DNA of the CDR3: TGTGCCACCAGTGACTGGACCGACTTTAGTGATACGCAGTATTTT. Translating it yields CATSDWTDFSDTQYF.

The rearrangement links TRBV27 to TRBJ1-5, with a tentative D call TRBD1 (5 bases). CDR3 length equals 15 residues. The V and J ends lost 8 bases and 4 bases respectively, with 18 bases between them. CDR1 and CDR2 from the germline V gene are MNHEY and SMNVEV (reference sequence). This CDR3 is CASGIQGMGNQPQHF. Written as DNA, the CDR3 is TGTGCCAGCGGAATCCAGGGAATGGGTAATCAGCCCCAGCATTTT.

The CDR3 bases are TGTGCCAGCAGCTTAGGACTAGCGGAGACCCAGTACTTC. Translating gives CASSLGLAETQYF. The rearrangement joins TRBV7-8 to TRBJ2-5, with TRBD2 matching 8 bases. The V gene's germline CDR1 is SGHVS and CDR2 FQNEAQ. The CDR3 runs to 13 residues. Trimming took 1 base from V and 5 from J; bases not matched to a gene: 0.

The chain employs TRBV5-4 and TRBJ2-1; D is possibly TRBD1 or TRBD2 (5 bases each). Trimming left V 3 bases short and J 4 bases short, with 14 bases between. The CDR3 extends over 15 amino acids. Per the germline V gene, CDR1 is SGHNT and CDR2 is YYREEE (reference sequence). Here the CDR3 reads CASSSGTDAYNEQFF. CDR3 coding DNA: TGTGCCAGCAGCTCTGGGACGGACGCTTACAATGAGCAGTTCTTC.

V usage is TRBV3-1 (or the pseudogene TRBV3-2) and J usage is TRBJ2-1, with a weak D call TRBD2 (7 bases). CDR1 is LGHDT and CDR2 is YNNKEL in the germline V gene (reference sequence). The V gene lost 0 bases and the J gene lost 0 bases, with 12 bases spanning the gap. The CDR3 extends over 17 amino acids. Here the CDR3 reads CASSQEGGGSSYNEQFF. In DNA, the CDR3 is TGTGCCAGCAGCCAAGAGGGAGGGGGAAGCTCCTACAATGAGCAGTTCTTC.

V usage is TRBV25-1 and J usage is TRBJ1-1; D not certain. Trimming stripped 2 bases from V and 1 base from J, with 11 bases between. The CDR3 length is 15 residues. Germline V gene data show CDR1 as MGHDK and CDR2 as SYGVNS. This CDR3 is CASSETPASNTEAFF. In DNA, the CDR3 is TGTGCCAGCAGTGAAACCCCCGCTTCGAACACTGAAGCTTTCTTT.

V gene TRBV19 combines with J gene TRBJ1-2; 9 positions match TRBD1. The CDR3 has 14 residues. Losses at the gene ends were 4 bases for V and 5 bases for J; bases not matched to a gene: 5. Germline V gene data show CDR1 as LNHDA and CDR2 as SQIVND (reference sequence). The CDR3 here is CASSTTGGLYGYTF. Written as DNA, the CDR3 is TGTGCCAGTAGTACCACAGGGGGCTTATATGGCTACACCTTC.

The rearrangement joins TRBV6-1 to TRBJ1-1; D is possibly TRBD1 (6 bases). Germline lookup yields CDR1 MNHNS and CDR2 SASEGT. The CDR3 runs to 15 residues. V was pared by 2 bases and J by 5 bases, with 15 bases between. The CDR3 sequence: CASSELGGGLTEAFF. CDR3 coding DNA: TGTGCCAGCAGTGAATTAGGGGGAGGTTTGACTGAAGCTTTCTTT.

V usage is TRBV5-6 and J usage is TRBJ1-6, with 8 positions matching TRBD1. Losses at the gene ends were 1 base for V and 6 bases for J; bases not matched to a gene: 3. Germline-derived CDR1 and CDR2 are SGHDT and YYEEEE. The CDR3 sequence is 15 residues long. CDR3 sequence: CASSLWTGFNSPLHF. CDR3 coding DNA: TGTGCCAGCAGCTTGTGGACAGGGTTTAATTCACCCCTCCACTTT.

The CDR3 DNA is TGCGCCAGCAGCTTGGGCGGGCTTGGCCCCCGGGAAGCTTTCTTT. Translated: CASSLGGLGPREAFF. V gene TRBV5-1 combines with J gene TRBJ1-1; D unresolved. This CDR3 has 15 amino acids. Germline-derived CDR1 and CDR2 are SGHRS and YFSETQ. With 0 bases removed from V and 8 bases from J, the gap between germline ends came to 17 bases. Full variable domain (remainder filled in from reference TRBV5-1 and TRBJ1-1): KAGVTQTPRYLIKTRGQQVTLSCSPISGHRSVSWYQQTPGQGLQFLFEYFSETQRNKGNFPGRFSGRQFSNSRSEMNVSTLELGDSALYLCASSLGGLGPREAFFGQGTRLTVV.

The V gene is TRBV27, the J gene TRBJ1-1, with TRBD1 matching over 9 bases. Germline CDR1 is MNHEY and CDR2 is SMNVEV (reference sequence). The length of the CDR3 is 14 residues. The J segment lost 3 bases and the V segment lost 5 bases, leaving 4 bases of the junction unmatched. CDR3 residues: CASSPGTGYTEAFF. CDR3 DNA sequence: TGTGCCAGCAGTCCCGGGACAGGGTACACTGAAGCTTTCTTT.

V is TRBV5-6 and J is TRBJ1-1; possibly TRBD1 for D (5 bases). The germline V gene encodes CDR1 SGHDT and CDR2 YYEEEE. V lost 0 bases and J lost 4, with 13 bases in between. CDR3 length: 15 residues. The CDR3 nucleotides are TGTGCCAGCAGCTTGGGGCGGGGCTGGGCCACTGAAGCTTTCTTT. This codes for CASSLGRGWATEAFF.

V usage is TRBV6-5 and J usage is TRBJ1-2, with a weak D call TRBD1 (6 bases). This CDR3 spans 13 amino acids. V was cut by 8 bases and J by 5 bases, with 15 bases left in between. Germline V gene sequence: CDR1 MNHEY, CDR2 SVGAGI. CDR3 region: CASYGTQPYGYTF. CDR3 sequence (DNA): TGTGCCAGCTATGGGACACAGCCTTATGGCTACACCTTC.

The CDR3 DNA follows: TGTGCCAGCAGTGAAGAGACCCAGTACTTC. Protein product: CASSEETQYF. This chain uses TRBV2 with TRBJ2-5, with unresolved D. In germline, CDR1 is SNHLY, CDR2 FYNNEI. The CDR3 spans 10 residues. V shed 1 base and J shed 6 bases, with 0 bases lying between them.

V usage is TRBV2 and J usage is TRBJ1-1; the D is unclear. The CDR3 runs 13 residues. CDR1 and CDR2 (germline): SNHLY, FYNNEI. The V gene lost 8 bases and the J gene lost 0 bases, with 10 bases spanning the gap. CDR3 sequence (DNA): TGTGCCAGCGGGAAAAGTCTGAACACTGAAGCTTTCTTT. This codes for CASGKSLNTEAFF.

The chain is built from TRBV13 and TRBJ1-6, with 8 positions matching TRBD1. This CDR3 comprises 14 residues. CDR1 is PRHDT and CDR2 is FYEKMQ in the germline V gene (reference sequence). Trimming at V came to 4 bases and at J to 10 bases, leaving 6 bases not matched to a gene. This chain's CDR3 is CASSSDRDRSPLHF. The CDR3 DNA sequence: TGTGCCAGCAGCTCGGACAGGGACAGATCACCCCTCCACTTT. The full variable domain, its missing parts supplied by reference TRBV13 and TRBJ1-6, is AAGVIQSPRHLIKEKRETATLKCYPIPRHDTVYWYQQGPGQDPQFLISFYEKMQSDKGSIPDRFSAQQFSDYHSELNMSSLELGDSALYFCASSSDRDRSPLHFGNGTRLTVT.

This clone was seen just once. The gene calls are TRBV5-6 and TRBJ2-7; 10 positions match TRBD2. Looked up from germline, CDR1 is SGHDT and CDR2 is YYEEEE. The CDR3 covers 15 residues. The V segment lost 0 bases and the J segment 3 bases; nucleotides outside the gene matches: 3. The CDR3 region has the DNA TGTGCCAGCAGCTTGGTAAGCGGGGGGGTCTACGAGCAGTACTTC. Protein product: CASSLVSGGVYEQYF.

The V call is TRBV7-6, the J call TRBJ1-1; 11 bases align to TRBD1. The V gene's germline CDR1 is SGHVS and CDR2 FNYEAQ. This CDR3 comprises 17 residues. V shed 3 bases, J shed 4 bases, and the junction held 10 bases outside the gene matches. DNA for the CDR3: TGTGCCAGCAGCTTTTTAGGACAGGGGGCATTTAGCACTGAAGCTTTCTTT. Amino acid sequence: CASSFLGQGAFSTEAFF.